The 5 T cell receptor beta chains below were found in one sample sequenced in a study of blood T cell repertoires in COVID-19. Generated by immunoSEQ multiplex PCR, the TCRdb table keeps only in-frame clones and is missing some. This sample has over 250,000 clones; around 84% occur once, and the top ten carry over 1.1%. The specimen sequenced was peripheral blood. These receptors came from a human donor with COVID-19, enrolled during active disease. The donor label of this sample is uncertain.

V usage is TRBV5-1 and J usage is TRBJ1-2; D might be TRBD1 (5 bases). CDR3 length equals 13 residues. CDR1 and CDR2 (germline): SGHRS, YFSETQ. The V end lost 4 bases, the J end lost 5 bases, and 12 bases lay between the germline ends. The CDR3 DNA is TGCGCCAGCAGCCCCGACAGTCTATATGGCTACACCTTC. It encodes CASSPDSLYGYTF.

The chain employs TRBV3-1 (or the pseudogene TRBV3-2) and TRBJ2-5; D is unclear. The CDR3 has 14 amino acids. CDR1 LGHDT and CDR2 YNNKEL come from the germline V gene (reference sequence). V was trimmed by 1 base and J by 0 bases, leaving 6 bases between them. CDR3 DNA: TGTGCCAGCAGCCAAGGCGCGTACCAAGAGACCCAGTACTTC. This encodes CASSQGAYQETQYF.

For this clone: The sample carries other DNA sequences with the same CDR3. The DNA for the CDR3 is TGTGCCAGCAGCTTAGGACTAGCGGGAAATAATGAGCAGTTCTTC. This gives the protein CASSLGLAGNNEQFF. This chain joins TRBV7-2 and TRBJ2-1; TRBD2 aligns across 11 bases. V lost 1 base and J lost 7; bases outside the gene matches: 3. Germline CDR1 is SGHTA and CDR2 is FQGNSA. The CDR3 has 15 residues.

This chain connects TRBV19 to TRBJ2-2; the D gene is possibly TRBD1 (6 bases). Germline lookup yields CDR1 LNHDA and CDR2 SQIVND (reference sequence). The CDR3 spans 18 residues. V was trimmed by 4 bases and J by 0 bases, leaving 18 bases between them. The CDR3 coding sequence is TGTGCCAGTAGTACTCCCCCGCCCGGGACACCGAACACCGGGGAGCTGTTTTTT. Translation gives CASSTPPPGTPNTGELFF. Full variable domain (missing parts from reference TRBV19 and TRBJ2-2): DGGITQSPKYLFRKEGQNVTLSCEQNLNHDAMYWYRQDPGQGLRLIYYSQIVNDFQKGDIAEGYSVSREKKESFPLTVTSAQKNPTAFYLCASSTPPPGTPNTGELFFGEGSRLTVL.

The chain has TRBV5-5 and TRBJ2-5; perhaps TRBD1 as D (6 bases). Germline loops: CDR1 SGHKS, CDR2 YYEKEE (reference sequence). This CDR3 spans 14 amino acids. The germline V and J ends were trimmed by 0 bases and 0 bases, with 6 bases remaining between them. The CDR3 region has the DNA TGTGCCAGCAGCTTGGGACAGGACCAAGAGACCCAGTACTTC. Its translation is CASSLGQDQETQYF.